These 9 T cell receptor beta chains share one sample of origin, sequenced in a study of shared clonotypes between healthy human individuals. The data were produced by immunoSEQ multiplex PCR, yet TCRdb's version contains in-frame clones alone and is incomplete. There are 2.5 million or so clones in the sample; more than 80% occur only once, and around 0.14% lies in the top ten. Sequencing was performed on naive CD4+ T cells sorted from blood. The subset here: CD45RA+ positively selected. The source is a young man in good health.

The V gene is TRBV30, the J gene TRBJ1-6, with TRBD1 as a possible D gene (5 bases). The CDR3 extends over 12 amino acids. Deletions cut 2 bases from V and 12 bases from J, with 11 bases between. Germline V CDR1 and CDR2: GTSNPN, SVGIG (reference sequence). The CDR3 DNA is TGTGCCTGGAGTCGGGGGGAGGGACCCCTCCACTTT. Protein product: CAWSRGEGPLHF.

The genes are TRBV6-1 and TRBJ1-2; D might be TRBD1 (5 bases). In germline, CDR1 is MNHNS, CDR2 SASEGT. The V gene lost 3 bases and the J gene lost 0 bases, with 14 bases spanning the gap. The length of the CDR3 is 16 residues. DNA of the CDR3: TGTGCCAGCAGTGATCCCATCGGGACTTCTAACTATGGCTACACCTTC. Translated, it gives CASSDPIGTSNYGYTF.

This chain connects TRBV2 to TRBJ1-4; D is unclear. CDR1 is SNHLY and CDR2 is FYNNEI in the germline V gene. The ends were cut back, 6 bases at V and 0 bases at J, with 14 bases in the middle. CDR3 length: 16 amino acids. CDR3 sequence reads: CASRPGHLATNEKLFF. The CDR3 DNA follows: TGTGCCAGCAGACCCGGTCACCTTGCAACTAATGAAAAACTGTTTTTT.

The sample holds one count of this clone. V gene TRBV6-4 combines with J gene TRBJ2-1; 9 nucleotides match TRBD1. The CDR3 is made up of 14 amino acids. Germline V gene data show CDR1 as MRHNA and CDR2 as SNTAGT. J was trimmed by 4 bases and V by 5 bases; bases with no gene match: 3. In DNA, the CDR3 is TGTGCCAGCAGTCCCGGGACAGGGTACAATGAGCAGTTCTTC. It encodes CASSPGTGYNEQFF.

CDR3 in amino acids: CASSPEALNTEAFF. The DNA for the CDR3 is TGCGCCAGCAGCCCGGAGGCCCTGAACACTGAAGCTTTCTTT. V gene TRBV5-1 combines with J gene TRBJ1-1, with unresolved D. From germline, CDR1 is SGHRS and CDR2 YFSETQ. Trimming shortened V by 4 bases and J by 0 bases, and 10 bases separated the two germline ends. The CDR3 loop spans 14 amino acids.

The table lists this clone with a count of one. The chain employs TRBV19 and TRBJ2-1, with 8 bases aligning to TRBD1. V dropped 7 bases and J dropped 4; count of bases not matched to a gene: 9. The CDR3 sequence is 15 residues long. In germline, CDR1 is LNHDA, CDR2 SQIVND (reference sequence). The CDR3 DNA sequence: TGTGCCAGTACTAAGACAGGGGCGGCATACAATGAGCAGTTCTTC. It yields the protein CASTKTGAAYNEQFF.

The CDR3 nucleotides are TGCGCCAGCAGCCAGTACTTAGCAACTTCGGGGCAGTACTTC. Its translation: CASSQYLATSGQYF. V and J are TRBV4-1 and TRBJ2-7; D gene uncertain. The V end lost 3 bases, the J end lost 9 bases, and 18 bases lay between the germline ends. The CDR3 loop spans 14 amino acids. Germline CDR1 MGHRA, CDR2 YSYEKL.

The chain carries TRBV6-5 and TRBJ1-6, with 10 bases lining up with TRBD1. The CDR3 loop spans 14 amino acids. CDR1 is MNHEY and CDR2 is SVGAGI in the germline V gene. Losses at the gene ends were 6 bases for V and 6 bases for J; bases not matched to a gene: 2. The CDR3 here is CASRRTGGNSPLHF. CDR3 nucleotide sequence: TGTGCCAGCAGACGGACAGGGGGTAATTCACCCCTCCACTTT.

This chain connects TRBV5-1 to TRBJ1-3; D unclear. V shed 4 bases and J shed 7 bases, with 12 bases lying between them. CDR1 is SGHRS, CDR2 YFSETQ, per germline. The CDR3 extends over 13 amino acids. CDR3 DNA: TGCGCCAGCAGCATGGACTTGGCGAACACCATATATTTT. This sequence encodes CASSMDLANTIYF. The entire variable domain, with the rest obtained from reference TRBV5-1 and TRBJ1-3, is as follows: KAGVTQTPRYLIKTRGQQVTLSCSPISGHRSVSWYQQTPGQGLQFLFEYFSETQRNKGNFPGRFSGRQFSNSRSEMNVSTLELGDSALYLCASSMDLANTIYFGEGSWLTVV.